The 24 T cell receptor beta chains listed next were all sequenced from one sample in a study of T cells in tuberculosis. Sorting used thawed, overnight-rested PBMC stained with anti-CD3, a viability dye and GMM-loaded CD1B tetramer. C32 glucose monomycolate from Rhodococcus equi was loaded onto the CD1B tetramers. Repertoires were generated with immunoSEQ multiplex PCR, while TCRdb's copy carries only in-frame clones and drops some. The sample has about 54,000 clones; approximately 88% are singletons. The sequenced sample consisted of CD1b-GMM tetramer-negative cells sorted from PBMCs. All receptors derive from an adult woman with latent tuberculosis.

The rearrangement links TRBV6-1 to TRBJ2-5; unclear D gene. The CDR3 extends over 10 amino acids. Trimming cost V 2 bases and J 7 bases, with 2 bases left between them. Germline CDR1 and CDR2: MNHNS and SASEGT. DNA for the CDR3: TGTGCCAGCAGTGAACGGACCCAGTACTTC. Translation: CASSERTQYF.

The J gene is TRBJ1-1, the V gene TRBV29-1; 9 nucleotides match TRBD1. The length of the CDR3 is 14 residues. The V gene's germline CDR1 is SQVTM and CDR2 ANQGSEA. Trimming at V came to 3 bases and at J to 11 bases, leaving 13 bases not matched to a gene. CDR3 sequence reads: CSVDGPGQGFEAFF. The CDR3 DNA is TGCAGCGTTGATGGGCCGGGACAGGGCTTCGAGGCTTTCTTT.

The CDR3 coding sequence is TGTGCCAGCAGCGTTACGGGAGGACTGAATACGCAGTATTTT. Its protein product is CASSVTGGLNTQYF. This chain connects TRBV7-9 to TRBJ2-3; 7 nucleotides agree with TRBD2. The germline V gene encodes CDR1 SEHNR and CDR2 FQNEAQ (reference sequence). This CDR3 is built from 14 residues. The junction had 9 bases not matched to a gene; V was cut back by 5 bases and J by 7 bases.

The chain couples TRBV5-6 to TRBJ1-5, with a tentative D call TRBD1 (5 bases). The ends were cut back, 1 base at V and 7 bases at J, with 9 bases in the middle. Germline V gives CDR1 SGHDT, CDR2 YYEEEE. This CDR3 contains 13 residues. This chain's CDR3 is CASSLSGKQPQHF. CDR3 nucleotide sequence: TGTGCCAGCAGCTTGTCAGGGAAACAGCCCCAGCATTTT.

This chain links TRBV4-3 with TRBJ2-3; D not certain. This CDR3 contains 14 residues. V lost 2 bases and J lost 0, with 6 bases in between. Germline V gene sequence: CDR1 LGHNA, CDR2 YSLEER. The CDR3 region is CASSQKTSTDTQYF. The CDR3 nucleotides read TGCGCCAGCAGCCAAAAGACTAGCACAGATACGCAGTATTTT.

This sequence joins TRBV30 and TRBJ1-5; perhaps TRBD1 as D (5 bases). V lost 6 bases and J 5 bases, leaving 26 bases between the germline ends. Germline loops: CDR1 GTSNPN, CDR2 SVGIG (reference sequence). The CDR3 has 17 residues. CDR3 amino acids: CACGESTGTTAHQPQHF. The CDR3 bases are TGTGCCTGCGGTGAGTCTACAGGCACGACGGCGCATCAGCCCCAGCATTTT.

The chain uses TRBV9 and TRBJ2-3; TRBD1 matches at 7 bases. Germline V gene sequence: CDR1 SGDLS, CDR2 YYNGEE. Losses at the gene ends were 0 bases for V and 2 bases for J; bases not matched to a gene: 3. The CDR3 covers 15 residues. CDR3 coding DNA: TGTGCCAGCAGCGTAGTGGGACAGCTCACAGATACGCAGTATTTT. Its translation: CASSVVGQLTDTQYF.

V gene TRBV30 combines with J gene TRBJ2-6; D is ambiguous. Germline values: CDR1 GTSNPN, CDR2 SVGIG (reference sequence). Trimming removed 5 bases at V and 0 bases at J, with 8 bases between. This CDR3 is 14 amino acids long. The CDR3 here is CAWVPGSGANVLTF. The CDR3 DNA reads as TGTGCCTGGGTCCCGGGCTCTGGGGCCAACGTCCTGACTTTC.

The chain couples TRBV7-3 to TRBJ2-3; D not certain. Germline assignment: CDR1 SGHTA and CDR2 FQGTGA. The CDR3 covers 14 residues. V was pared by 3 bases and J by 4 bases, with 11 bases between. CDR3 DNA: TGTGCCAGCAGCTTGGATCGGGTGGCAGATACGCAGTATTTT. Protein: CASSLDRVADTQYF.

The gene calls are TRBV7-2 and TRBJ2-5; TRBD2 matches 8 bases. From germline, CDR1 is SGHTA and CDR2 FQGNSA. The CDR3 extends over 15 amino acids. The V segment lost 3 bases and the J segment 5 bases; nucleotides outside the gene matches: 8. Here the CDR3 reads CASSFPSGSPETQYF. DNA for the CDR3: TGTGCCAGCAGCTTTCCTAGCGGGTCTCCCGAGACCCAGTACTTC.

This clone was recorded a few times. DNA of the CDR3: TGTGCCAGCAGTTTACAAGGGACAGGGGGCCAGCATTTT. It encodes CASSLQGTGGQHF. The genes are TRBV27 and TRBJ1-5, with 11 bases identical to TRBD1. V lost 2 bases to trimming and J lost 12 bases; unmatched junction nucleotides: 3. Germline assignment: CDR1 MNHEY and CDR2 SMNVEV (reference sequence). This CDR3 has 13 amino acids.

The V call is TRBV4-3, the J call TRBJ2-7; 11 nucleotides agree with TRBD2. Germline loops: CDR1 LGHNA, CDR2 YSLEER. CDR3 size: 15 residues. Trimming took 5 bases from V and 5 from J; bases not matched to a gene: 8. CDR3 loop: CASSNILAGVNEQYF. The DNA of the CDR3 is TGCGCCAGCAGCAATATACTAGCGGGAGTAAACGAGCAGTACTTC.

This clone came up once. An end of the junction differs from the germline gene, which may be a read error. This chain joins TRBV7-7 and TRBJ2-2; D is perhaps TRBD2 (6 bases). Germline V gene data show CDR1 as SSHAT and CDR2 as FNYEAQ (reference sequence). This CDR3 has 16 residues. The CDR3: CASSRQSAGTDGELFF. CDR3 sequence (DNA): TGTGCTAGCAGCCGACAATCTGCAGGGACTGACGGGGAGCTGTTTTTT.

This clone came up once. The V and J genes are TRBV4-2 and TRBJ2-5; D may be TRBD1 (6 bases). With the DNA end fitting TRBJ2-7 better, the J assignment may be wrong. The CDR3 sequence is 14 residues long. Germline V gene data show CDR1 as LGHNA and CDR2 as YNFKEQ. CDR3 nucleotides: TGTGCCAGCAGCCAAGACAACAGGGAATACGAGCAGTACTTC. Encoded protein: CASSQDNREYEQYF.

This clone was seen a single time. The chain couples TRBV5-4 to TRBJ2-3, with TRBD2 matching over 13 bases. Germline V lookup: CDR1 SGHNT, CDR2 YYREEE (reference sequence). The V gene end was trimmed by 4 bases and the J gene end by 4 bases; junction bases not matched to a gene: 6. CDR3 size: 16 residues. The CDR3 reads CASSGTSGDGADTQYF. DNA for the CDR3: TGTGCCAGCAGCGGGACTAGCGGGGATGGGGCAGATACGCAGTATTTT.

This chain uses TRBV5-1 with TRBJ2-2; D is uncertain. The germline V and J ends were trimmed by 5 bases and 4 bases, with 15 bases remaining between them. The CDR3 is made up of 15 amino acids. Germline loops: CDR1 SGHRS, CDR2 YFSETQ. CDR3 amino acids: CASRTSKKSTGELFF. In nucleotides, the CDR3 is TGCGCCAGCAGAACCTCTAAGAAAAGCACCGGGGAGCTGTTTTTT.

The chain recombines TRBV7-6 with TRBJ2-7; 7 bases fit TRBD2. Germline CDR1 reads SGHVS; CDR2 reads FNYEAQ. This CDR3 is built from 16 residues. V lost 1 base, J lost 2 bases, and 8 bases stayed unmatched. This CDR3 reads CASSLGLRGTTYEQYF. In DNA form, the CDR3 reads TGTGCCAGCAGCTTAGGCCTTCGAGGGACTACCTACGAGCAGTACTTC.

In regard to this clone: The junction departs from the called germline gene at one end, perhaps through a read error. The chain has TRBV27 and TRBJ1-6; D gene ambiguous. Germline-derived CDR1 and CDR2 are MNHEY and SMNVEV (reference sequence). The CDR3 totals 12 residues. The CDR3 DNA reads as TGTGCCAGCAGTTTTTCTAATTCCCCCCTCCACTTT. This translates into CASSFSNSPLHF.

Only one count was recorded for this clone. The chain joins TRBV7-2 to TRBJ2-1; TRBD1 matches 7 bases. This CDR3 comprises 16 residues. Losses at the gene ends were 4 bases for V and 2 bases for J; bases not matched to a gene: 8. Germline V gene data show CDR1 as SGHTA and CDR2 as FQGNSA. DNA for the CDR3: TGTGCCAGCAGCTCCTCCCCGGACAGGACCTACAATGAGCAGTTCTTC. Translation: CASSSSPDRTYNEQFF.

The rearrangement links TRBV27 to TRBJ1-6; 9 positions agree with TRBD1. Looked up from germline, CDR1 is MNHEY and CDR2 is SMNVEV (reference sequence). Trimming cost V 5 bases and J 10 bases; bases outside gene matches: 12. The CDR3 length is 16 residues. CDR3 loop: CASSGGGGTGISPLHF. In DNA, the CDR3 is TGTGCCAGCAGTGGTGGTGGCGGGACAGGGATCTCACCCCTCCACTTT.

The chain carries TRBV11-2 and TRBJ2-3, with D perhaps matching TRBD2 (7 bases). The V gene lost 4 bases and the J gene lost 3 bases, with 20 bases spanning the gap. The CDR3 extends over 17 amino acids. The germline V gene has CDR1 SGHAT and CDR2 FQNNGV. DNA of the CDR3: TGTGCCAGCAGCTCCGGAGTGTGGGCGGGGGCGACAGATACGCAGTATTTT. Its protein product is CASSSGVWAGATDTQYF. The full variable domain, with the rest looked up from reference TRBV11-2 and TRBJ2-3, is EAGVAQSPRYKIIEKRQSVAFWCNPISGHATLYWYQQILGQGPKLLIQFQNNGVVDDSQLPKDRFSAERLKGVDSTLKIQPAKLEDSAVYLCASSSGVWAGATDTQYFGPGTRLTVL.

The chain couples TRBV7-2 to TRBJ2-7, with 7 nucleotides matching TRBD2. Germline V gene sequence: CDR1 SGHTA, CDR2 FQGNSA. V trimming: 6 bases; J trimming: 2 bases; junction bases outside the gene matches: 7. This CDR3 is built from 14 residues. CDR3 sequence: CASRGGTGAYEQYF. The CDR3 nucleotides read TGTGCCAGCAGGGGGGGGACGGGAGCCTACGAGCAGTACTTC.

This chain uses TRBV7-9 with TRBJ2-2; possible D gene TRBD1, 5 bases. This CDR3 contains 15 residues. Germline lookup yields CDR1 SEHNR and CDR2 FQNEAQ (reference sequence). V was pared by 3 bases and J by 6 bases, with 14 bases between. CDR3 nucleotides: TGTGCCAGCAGCTTGCCAGGGTTCTTGGCCGGGGAGCTGTTTTTT. Encoded protein: CASSLPGFLAGELFF.

The chain joins TRBV2 to TRBJ1-2; 8 bases align to TRBD1. J gave up 1 base and V 4 bases, and 5 bases lay outside the gene matches. Germline V lookup: CDR1 SNHLY, CDR2 FYNNEI. The length of the CDR3 is 15 residues. The CDR3 region is CASSARQGSNYGYTF. The DNA for the CDR3 is TGTGCCAGCAGTGCTAGACAGGGGAGTAACTATGGCTACACCTTC.